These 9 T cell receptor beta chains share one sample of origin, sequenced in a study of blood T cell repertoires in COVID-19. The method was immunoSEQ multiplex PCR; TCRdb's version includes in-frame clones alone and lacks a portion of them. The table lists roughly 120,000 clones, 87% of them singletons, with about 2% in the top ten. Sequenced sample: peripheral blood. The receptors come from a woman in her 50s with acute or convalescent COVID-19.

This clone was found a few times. In DNA form, the CDR3 reads TGTGCCAGCAGCGGAGTTGGGGGGACAGTAGGCGACACTGAAGCTTTCTTT. Translated: CASSGVGGTVGDTEAFF. The V call is TRBV9, the J call TRBJ1-1; 7 positions match TRBD1. This CDR3 has 17 amino acids. Losses at the gene ends were 3 bases for V and 3 bases for J; bases not matched to a gene: 14. CDR1 SGDLS and CDR2 YYNGEE come from the germline V gene. The variable domain in full, completed from reference TRBV9 and TRBJ1-1, reads DSGVTQTPKHLITATGQRVTLRCSPRSGDLSVYWYQQSLDQGLQFLIQYYNGEERAKGNILERFSAQQFPDLHSELNLSSLELGDSALYFCASSGVGGTVGDTEAFFGQGTRLTVV.

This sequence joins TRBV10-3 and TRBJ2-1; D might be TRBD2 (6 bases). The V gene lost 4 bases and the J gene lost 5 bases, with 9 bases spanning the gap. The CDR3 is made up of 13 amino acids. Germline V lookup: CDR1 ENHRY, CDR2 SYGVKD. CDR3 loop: CAISGGVDNEQFF. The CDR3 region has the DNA TGTGCCATCAGTGGGGGGGTGGACAATGAGCAGTTCTTC.

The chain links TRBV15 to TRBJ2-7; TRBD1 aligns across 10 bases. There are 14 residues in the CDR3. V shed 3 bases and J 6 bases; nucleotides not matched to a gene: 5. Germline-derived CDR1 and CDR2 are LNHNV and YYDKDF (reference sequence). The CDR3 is CATSRGQGTPEQYF. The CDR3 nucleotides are TGTGCCACCAGCAGGGGACAGGGGACACCCGAGCAGTACTTC.

The CDR3 DNA reads TGTGCCAGCGGATACAGGGGCCCTGAAGCTTTCTTT. Translating gives CASGYRGPEAFF. The rearrangement joins TRBV12-3 or TRBV12-4 to TRBJ1-1; 7 nucleotides line up with TRBD1. The CDR3 length is 12 residues. The junction had 6 bases not matched to a gene; V was cut back by 8 bases and J by 6 bases.

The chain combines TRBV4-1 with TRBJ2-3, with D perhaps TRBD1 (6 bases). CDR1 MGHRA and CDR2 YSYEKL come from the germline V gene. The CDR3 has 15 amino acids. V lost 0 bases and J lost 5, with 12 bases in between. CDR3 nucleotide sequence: TGCGCCAGCAGCCAAGAAGACAGGAGTTTAGATACGCAGTATTTT. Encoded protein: CASSQEDRSLDTQYF.

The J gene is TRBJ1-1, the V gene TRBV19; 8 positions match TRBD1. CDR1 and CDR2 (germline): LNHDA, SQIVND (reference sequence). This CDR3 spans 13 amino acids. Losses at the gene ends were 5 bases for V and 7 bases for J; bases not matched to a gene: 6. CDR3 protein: CASSSHGTGEAFF. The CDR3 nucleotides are TGTGCCAGTAGTTCCCACGGGACAGGTGAAGCTTTCTTT.

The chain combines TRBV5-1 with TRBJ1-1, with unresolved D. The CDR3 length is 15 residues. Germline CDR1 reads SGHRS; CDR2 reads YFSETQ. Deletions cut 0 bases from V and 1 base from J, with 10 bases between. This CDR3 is CASSLAGTENTEAFF. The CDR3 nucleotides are TGCGCCAGCAGCTTGGCGGGAACAGAGAACACTGAAGCTTTCTTT.

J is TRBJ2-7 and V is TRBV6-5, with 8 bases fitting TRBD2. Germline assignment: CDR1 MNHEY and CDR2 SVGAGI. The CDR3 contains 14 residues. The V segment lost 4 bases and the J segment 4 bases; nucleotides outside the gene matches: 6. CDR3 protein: CASSSSGRGYEQYF. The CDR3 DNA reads TGTGCCAGCAGTTCGAGCGGGAGAGGATACGAGCAGTACTTC.

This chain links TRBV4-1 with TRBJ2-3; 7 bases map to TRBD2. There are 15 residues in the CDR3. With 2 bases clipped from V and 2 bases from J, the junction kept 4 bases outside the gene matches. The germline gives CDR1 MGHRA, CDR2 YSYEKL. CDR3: CASSQTGLTTDTQYF. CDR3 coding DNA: TGCGCCAGCAGCCAAACGGGACTAACCACAGATACGCAGTATTTT.